This TCR beta chain was profiled in a study of Ad26.COV2.S vaccination and SARS-CoV-2 variants. General study findings and limits: Measures of TCR breadth and depth may have fallen short of total T cell responses. Vaccine recipients showed a spike-specific TCR breadth that was higher than in placebo recipients. Substantial breadth was reported for post-vaccination spike-specific CD8+ and CD4+ T cells. With respect to non-spike TCR breadth, vaccine and placebo recipients were similar.

The data were produced by immunoSEQ multiplex PCR, yet TCRdb's version contains in-frame clones alone and is incomplete. The data hold approximately 400,000 clones, with roughly nine tenths observed a single time. As to this clone: The antigen is not known.

The germline V and J ends were trimmed by 0 bases and 0 bases, with 12 bases remaining between them. CDR1 LGHNT and CDR2 FRNRAP come from the germline V gene. The CDR3 runs 17 residues. The receptor was isolated from a human donor who had recovered from COVID-19. Sequencing used peripheral blood, obtained after recovery from COVID-19. V gene TRBV12-5 combines with J gene TRBJ2-1; tentatively, D is TRBD2 (7 bases). DNA for the CDR3: TGTGCTAGTGGTTTGGTAGGGGGGGCCTACTCCTACAATGAGCAGTTCTTC. Residues: CASGLVGGAYSYNEQFF.